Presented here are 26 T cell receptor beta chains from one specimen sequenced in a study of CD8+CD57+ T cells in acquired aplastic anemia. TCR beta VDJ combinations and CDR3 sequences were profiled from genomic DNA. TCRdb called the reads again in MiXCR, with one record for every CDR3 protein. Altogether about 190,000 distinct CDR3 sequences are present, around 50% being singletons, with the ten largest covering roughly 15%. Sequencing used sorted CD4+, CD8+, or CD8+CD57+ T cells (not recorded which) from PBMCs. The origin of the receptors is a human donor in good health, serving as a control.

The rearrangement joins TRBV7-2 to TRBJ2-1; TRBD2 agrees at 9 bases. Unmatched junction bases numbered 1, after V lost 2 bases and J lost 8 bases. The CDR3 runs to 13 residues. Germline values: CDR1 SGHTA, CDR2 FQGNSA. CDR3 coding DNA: TGTGCCAGCAGCTTAAGGACTAGCGATGAGCAGTTCTTC. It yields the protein CASSLRTSDEQFF.

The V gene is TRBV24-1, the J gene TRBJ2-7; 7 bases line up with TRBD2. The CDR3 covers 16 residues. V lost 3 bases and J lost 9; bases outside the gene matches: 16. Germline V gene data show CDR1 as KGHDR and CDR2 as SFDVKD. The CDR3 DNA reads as TGTGCCACCAGTGATGCGGGGAGGGATGGCACAGATACGCAGTACTTC. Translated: CATSDAGRDGTDTQYF.

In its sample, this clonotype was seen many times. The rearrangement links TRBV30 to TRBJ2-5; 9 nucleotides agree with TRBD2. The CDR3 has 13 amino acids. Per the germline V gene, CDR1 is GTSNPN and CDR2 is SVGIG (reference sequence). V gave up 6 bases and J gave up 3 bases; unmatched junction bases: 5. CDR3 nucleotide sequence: TGTGCCTGCGCCCGCGGGGGGGAAGAGACCCAGTACTTC. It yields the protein CACARGGEETQYF.

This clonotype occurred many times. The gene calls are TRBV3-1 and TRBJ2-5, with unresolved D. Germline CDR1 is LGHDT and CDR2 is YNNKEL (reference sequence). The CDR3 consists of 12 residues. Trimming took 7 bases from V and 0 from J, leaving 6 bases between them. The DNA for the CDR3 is TGTGCCAGCAAGAACTACCAAGAGACCCAGTACTTC. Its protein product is CASKNYQETQYF.

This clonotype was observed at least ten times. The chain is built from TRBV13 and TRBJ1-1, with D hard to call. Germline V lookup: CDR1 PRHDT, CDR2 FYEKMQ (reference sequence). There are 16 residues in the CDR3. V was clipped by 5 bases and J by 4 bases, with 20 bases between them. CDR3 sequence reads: CASSPLWGGRFTEAFF. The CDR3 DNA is TGTGCCAGCAGCCCCCTGTGGGGAGGAAGGTTCACTGAAGCTTTCTTT. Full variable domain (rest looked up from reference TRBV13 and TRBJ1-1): AAGVIQSPRHLIKEKRETATLKCYPIPRHDTVYWYQQGPGQDPQFLISFYEKMQSDKGSIPDRFSAQQFSDYHSELNMSSLELGDSALYFCASSPLWGGRFTEAFFGQGTRLTVV.

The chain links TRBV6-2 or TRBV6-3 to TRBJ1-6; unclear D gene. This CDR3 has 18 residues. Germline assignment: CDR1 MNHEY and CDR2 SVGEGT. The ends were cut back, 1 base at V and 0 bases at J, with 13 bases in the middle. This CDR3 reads CASSYYPEKSSYNSPLHF. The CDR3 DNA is TGTGCCAGCAGTTACTATCCTGAAAAAAGCTCCTATAATTCACCCCTCCACTTT.

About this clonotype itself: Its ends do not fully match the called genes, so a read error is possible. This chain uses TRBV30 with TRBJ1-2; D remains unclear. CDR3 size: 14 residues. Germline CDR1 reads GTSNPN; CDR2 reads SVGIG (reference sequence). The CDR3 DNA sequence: TGTGCCTGGAGTCGACCGTTAGCTAACAATGGCTACACCTTC. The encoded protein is CAWSRPLANNGYTF.

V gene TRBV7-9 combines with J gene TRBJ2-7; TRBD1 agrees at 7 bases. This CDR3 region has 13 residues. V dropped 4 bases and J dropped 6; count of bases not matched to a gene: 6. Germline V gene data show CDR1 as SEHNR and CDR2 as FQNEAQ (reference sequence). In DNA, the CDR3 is TGTGCCAGCAGCTACACAGGGGTCGGCGAGCAGTACTTC. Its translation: CASSYTGVGEQYF.

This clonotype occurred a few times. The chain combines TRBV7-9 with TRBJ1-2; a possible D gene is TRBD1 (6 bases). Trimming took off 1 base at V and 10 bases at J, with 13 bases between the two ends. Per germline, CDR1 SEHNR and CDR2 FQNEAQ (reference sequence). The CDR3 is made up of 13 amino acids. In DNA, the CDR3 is TGTGCCAGCAGCTTAGAAGTTGGACAGCCCTACACCTTC. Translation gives CASSLEVGQPYTF. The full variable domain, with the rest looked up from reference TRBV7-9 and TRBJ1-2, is DTGVSQNPRHKITKRGQNVTFRCDPISEHNRLYWYRQTLGQGPEFLTYFQNEAQLEKSRLLSDRFSAERPKGSFSTLEIQRTEQGDSAMYLCASSLEVGQPYTFGSGTRLTVV.

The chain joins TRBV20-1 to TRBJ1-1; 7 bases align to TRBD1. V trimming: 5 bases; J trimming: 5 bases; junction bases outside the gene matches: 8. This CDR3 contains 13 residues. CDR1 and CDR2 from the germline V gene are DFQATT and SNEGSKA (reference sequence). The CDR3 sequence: CSAPEGARTEAFF. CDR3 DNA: TGCAGTGCTCCCGAGGGGGCGAGGACTGAAGCTTTCTTT.

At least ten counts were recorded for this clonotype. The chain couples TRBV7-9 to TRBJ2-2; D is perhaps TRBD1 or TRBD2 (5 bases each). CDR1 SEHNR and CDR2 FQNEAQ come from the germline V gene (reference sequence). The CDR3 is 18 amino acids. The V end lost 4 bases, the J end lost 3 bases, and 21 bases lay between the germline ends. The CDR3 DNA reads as TGTGCCAGCAGCTCAGACTATTACCGGGACGGTGACACCGGGGAGCTGTTTTTT. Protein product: CASSSDYYRDGDTGELFF.

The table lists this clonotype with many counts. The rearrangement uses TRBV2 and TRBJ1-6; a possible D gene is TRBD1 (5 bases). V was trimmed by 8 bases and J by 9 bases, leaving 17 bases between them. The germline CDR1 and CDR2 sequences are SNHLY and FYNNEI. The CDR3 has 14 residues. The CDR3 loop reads CASEGAGTGSPLHF. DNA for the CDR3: TGTGCCAGCGAGGGAGCAGGGACCGGTTCACCCCTCCACTTT.

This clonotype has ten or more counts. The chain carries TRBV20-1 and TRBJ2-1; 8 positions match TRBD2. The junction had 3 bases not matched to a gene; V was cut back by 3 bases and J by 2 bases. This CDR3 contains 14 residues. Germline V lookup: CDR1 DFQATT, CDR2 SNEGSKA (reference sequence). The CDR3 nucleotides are TGCAGTGCTAGCGGGGGGGGACCCTACAATGAGCAGTTCTTC. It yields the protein CSASGGGPYNEQFF.

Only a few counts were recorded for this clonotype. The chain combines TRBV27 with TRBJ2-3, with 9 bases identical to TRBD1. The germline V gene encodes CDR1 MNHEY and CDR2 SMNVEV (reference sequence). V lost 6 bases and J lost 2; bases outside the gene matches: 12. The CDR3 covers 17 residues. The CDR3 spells CASRGRTGVLATDTQYF. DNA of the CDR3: TGTGCCAGCAGGGGTCGGACAGGGGTACTCGCCACAGATACGCAGTATTTT.

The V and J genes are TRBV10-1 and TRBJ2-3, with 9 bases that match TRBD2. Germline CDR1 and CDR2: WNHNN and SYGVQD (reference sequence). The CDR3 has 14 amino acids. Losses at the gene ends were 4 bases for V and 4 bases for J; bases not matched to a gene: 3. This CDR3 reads CASSVRGGPDTQYF. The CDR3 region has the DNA TGCGCCAGCAGTGTGCGGGGGGGGCCAGATACGCAGTATTTT.

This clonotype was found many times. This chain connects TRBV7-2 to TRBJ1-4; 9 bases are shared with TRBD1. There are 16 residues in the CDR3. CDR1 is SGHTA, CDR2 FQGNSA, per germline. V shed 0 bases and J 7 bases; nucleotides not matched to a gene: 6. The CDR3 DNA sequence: TGTGCCAGCAGCTTAGCGACAGGGGGGCGAGCTGAAAAACTGTTTTTT. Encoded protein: CASSLATGGRAEKLFF.

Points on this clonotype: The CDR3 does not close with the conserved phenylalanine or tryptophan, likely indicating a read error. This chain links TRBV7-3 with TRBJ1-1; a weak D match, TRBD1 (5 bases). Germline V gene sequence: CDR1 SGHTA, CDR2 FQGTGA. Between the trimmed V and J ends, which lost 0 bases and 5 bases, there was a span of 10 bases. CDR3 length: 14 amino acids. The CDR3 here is CASSLTGEGTEAFI. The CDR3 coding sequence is TGTGCCAGCAGCTTAACGGGAGAGGGGACTGAAGCTTTCATT.

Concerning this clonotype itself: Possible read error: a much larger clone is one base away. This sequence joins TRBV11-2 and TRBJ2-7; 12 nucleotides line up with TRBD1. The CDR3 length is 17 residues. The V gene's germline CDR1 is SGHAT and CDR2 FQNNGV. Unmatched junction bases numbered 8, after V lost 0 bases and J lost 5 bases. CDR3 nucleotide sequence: TGTGCCAGCAGCTTAGAGGGGTCCGGGACAGGGGGCAACGAGCAGTACTTC. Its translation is CASSLEGSGTGGNEQYF.

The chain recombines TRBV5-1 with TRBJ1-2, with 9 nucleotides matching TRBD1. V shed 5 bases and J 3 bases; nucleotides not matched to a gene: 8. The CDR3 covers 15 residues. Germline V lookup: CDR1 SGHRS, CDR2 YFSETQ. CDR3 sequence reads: CASSPTGGADYGYTF. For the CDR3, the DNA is TGCGCCAGCAGTCCTACAGGGGGCGCAGACTATGGCTACACCTTC.

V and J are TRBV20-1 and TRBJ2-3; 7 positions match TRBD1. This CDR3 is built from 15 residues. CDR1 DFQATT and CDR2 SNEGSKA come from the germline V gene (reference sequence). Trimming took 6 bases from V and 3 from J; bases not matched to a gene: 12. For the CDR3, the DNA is TGCAGTGCCATGAACAGGGGTCCCCGGACAGATACGCAGTATTTT. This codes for CSAMNRGPRTDTQYF.

DNA of the CDR3: TGTGCCAGCGGTTTATTGGGCAGGGGGCAAGAGACCCAGTACTTC. Its protein is CASGLLGRGQETQYF. The chain links TRBV7-9 to TRBJ2-5; 7 bases line up with TRBD1. J lost 2 bases, V lost 8 bases, and 11 bases had no gene match. The germline V gene has CDR1 SEHNR and CDR2 FQNEAQ (reference sequence). This CDR3 spans 15 amino acids.

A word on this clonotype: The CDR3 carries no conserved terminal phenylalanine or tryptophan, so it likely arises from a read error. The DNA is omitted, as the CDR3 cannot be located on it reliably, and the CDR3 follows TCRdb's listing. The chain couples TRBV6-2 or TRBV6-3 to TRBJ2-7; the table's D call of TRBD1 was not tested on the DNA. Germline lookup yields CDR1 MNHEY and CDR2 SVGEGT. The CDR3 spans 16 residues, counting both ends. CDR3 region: CASSYPGQGSPTSSTS.

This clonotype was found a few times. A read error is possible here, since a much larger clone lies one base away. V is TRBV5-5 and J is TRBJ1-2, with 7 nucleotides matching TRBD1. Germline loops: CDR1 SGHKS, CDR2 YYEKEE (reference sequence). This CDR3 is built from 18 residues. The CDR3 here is CASSLERSRQGLPYGYIF. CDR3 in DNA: TGTGCCAGCAGCTTGGAACGGTCCAGACAGGGCCTCCCTTATGGCTACATCTTC.

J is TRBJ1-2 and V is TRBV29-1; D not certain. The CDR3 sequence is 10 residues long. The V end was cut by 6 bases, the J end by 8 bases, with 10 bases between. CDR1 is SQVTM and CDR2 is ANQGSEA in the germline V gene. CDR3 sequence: CSVDARGYTF. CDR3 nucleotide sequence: TGCAGCGTCGACGCGCGGGGCTACACCTTC.

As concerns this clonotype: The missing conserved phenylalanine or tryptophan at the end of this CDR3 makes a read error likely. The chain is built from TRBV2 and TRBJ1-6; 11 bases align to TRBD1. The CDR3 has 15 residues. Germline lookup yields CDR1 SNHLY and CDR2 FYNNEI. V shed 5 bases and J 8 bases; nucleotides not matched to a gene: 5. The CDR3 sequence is CASSHGTGGDSPLHL. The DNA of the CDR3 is TGTGCCAGCAGTCACGGGACAGGGGGTGATTCACCCCTCCACCTT.

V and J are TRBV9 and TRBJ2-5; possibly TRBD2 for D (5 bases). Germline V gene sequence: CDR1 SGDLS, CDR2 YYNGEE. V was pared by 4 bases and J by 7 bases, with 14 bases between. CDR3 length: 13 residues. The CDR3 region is CASSLEGSGTQYF. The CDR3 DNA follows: TGTGCCAGCAGCTTAGAGGGAAGCGGGACCCAGTACTTC.